This T cell receptor beta chain came from a study of read filtering for tumor transcriptome and immune sequencing. Study-level background: Mean patient age was roughly 66 years, range roughly 40 to 80; some 17 male, over twelve female. IR-seq gave about 3.5 to 10.27 million TCR reads per sample; RNA-seq gave about 80 to 1273. Broader study findings: Even smaller IR-seq throughput identified most shared clonotypes. Dropping single-read clonotypes raised IR-seq and RNA-seq shared-clonotype correlation.

Germline V gene data show CDR1 as SGHNT and CDR2 as YENEEA. The CDR3 loop spans 15 amino acids. This clonotype was picked up a small number of times. Its target is not known. A read error may explain this, as a much larger clone is one base away. From 400 to 450 ng of RNA, a library with molecular barcoded alpha/delta and beta/gamma adaptors was made. TCRdb re-called the reads through MiXCR, storing one row per CDR3 protein. Among approximately 59,000 distinct CDR3 sequences listed, 9% to 15% were seen once. The rearrangement joins TRBV11-3 to TRBJ2-3; TRBD1 agrees at 8 bases. The clonotype was recovered from a donor at least 40 years old with multiple myeloma. The sequenced material came from a population of CD138-negative cells sorted from bone marrow. The chain's CDR3 is CASSFRGRSTDMQYF. CDR3 in DNA: TGTGCCAGCAGCTTCAGGGGGCGTAGCACAGATATGCAGTATTTT.